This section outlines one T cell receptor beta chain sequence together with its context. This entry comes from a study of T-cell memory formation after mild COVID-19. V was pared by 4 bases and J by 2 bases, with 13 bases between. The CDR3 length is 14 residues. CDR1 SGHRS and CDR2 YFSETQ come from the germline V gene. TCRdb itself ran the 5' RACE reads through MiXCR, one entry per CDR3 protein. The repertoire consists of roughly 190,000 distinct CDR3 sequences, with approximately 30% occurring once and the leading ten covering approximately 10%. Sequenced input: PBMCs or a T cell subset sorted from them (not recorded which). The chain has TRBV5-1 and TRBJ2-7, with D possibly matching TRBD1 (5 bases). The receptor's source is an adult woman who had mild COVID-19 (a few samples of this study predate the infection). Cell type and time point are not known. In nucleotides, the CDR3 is TGCGCCAGCAGCCCAGGACAAAGTACCTACGAGCAGTACTTC. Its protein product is CASSPGQSTYEQYF.